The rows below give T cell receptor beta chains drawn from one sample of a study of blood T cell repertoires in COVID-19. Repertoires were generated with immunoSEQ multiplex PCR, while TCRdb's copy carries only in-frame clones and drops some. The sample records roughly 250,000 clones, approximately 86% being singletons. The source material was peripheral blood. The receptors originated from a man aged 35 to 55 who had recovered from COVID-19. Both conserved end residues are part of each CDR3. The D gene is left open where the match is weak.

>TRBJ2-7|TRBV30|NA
CAWSVVLREQYF
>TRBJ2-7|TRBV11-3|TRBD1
CASSLDGQGAVEQYF
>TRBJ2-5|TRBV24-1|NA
CATSDPRVSGTQYF
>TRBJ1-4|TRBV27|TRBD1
CASSKDPGGSEKLFF
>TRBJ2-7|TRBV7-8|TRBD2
CASSGLAGGSSYEQYF
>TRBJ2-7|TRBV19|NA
CASSTQLGDYEQYF
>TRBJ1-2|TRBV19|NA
CASSSERTLYGYTF
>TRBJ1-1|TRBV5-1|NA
CASSLGPGMNTEAFF
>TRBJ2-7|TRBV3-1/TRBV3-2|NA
CASSLWQTYEQYF
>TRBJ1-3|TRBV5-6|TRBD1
CASSLLNRGHFSGNTIYF
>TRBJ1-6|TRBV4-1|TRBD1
CASSPTGATYNSPLHF
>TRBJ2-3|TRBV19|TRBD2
CASSMRETLGDTQYF
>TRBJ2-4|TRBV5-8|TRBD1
CASSFEGALNIQYF
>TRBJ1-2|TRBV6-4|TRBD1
CASSAFGPGTGPNYGYTF
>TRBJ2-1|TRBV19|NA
CASSIFGDYNEQFF
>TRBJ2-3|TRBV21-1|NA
CASSPRTGSTDTQYF
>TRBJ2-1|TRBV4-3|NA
CASSQDPAGSSYNEQFF
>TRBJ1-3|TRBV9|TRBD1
CASSELPGQGASSGNTIYF